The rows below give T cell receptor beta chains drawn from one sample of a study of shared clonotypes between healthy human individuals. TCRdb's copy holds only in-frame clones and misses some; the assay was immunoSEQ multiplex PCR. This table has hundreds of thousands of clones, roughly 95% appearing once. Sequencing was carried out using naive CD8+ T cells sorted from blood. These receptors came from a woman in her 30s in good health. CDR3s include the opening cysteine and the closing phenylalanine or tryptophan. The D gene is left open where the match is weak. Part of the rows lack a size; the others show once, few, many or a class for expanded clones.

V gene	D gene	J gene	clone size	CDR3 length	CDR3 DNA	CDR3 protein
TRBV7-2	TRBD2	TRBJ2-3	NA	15	TGTGCCAGCAGCCCAGTAGCGGGAGGCACAGATACGCAGTATTTT	CASSPVAGGTDTQYF
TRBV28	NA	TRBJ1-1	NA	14	TGTGCCAACTCTAAAACAGGGTTGGGGACTGAAGCTTTCTTT	CANSKTGLGTEAFF
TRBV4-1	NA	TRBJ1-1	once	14	TGCGCCAGCAGCCAAGACAACAGGGACACTGAAGCTTTCTTT	CASSQDNRDTEAFF
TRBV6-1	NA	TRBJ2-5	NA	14	TGTGCCAGCAGCGGAGAGGAGTACCAAGAGACCCAGTACTTC	CASSGEEYQETQYF
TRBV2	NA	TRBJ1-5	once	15	TGTGCCAGCAGTGAAAGTATCCGCGCCGCCCAGCCCCAGCATTTT	CASSESIRAAQPQHF
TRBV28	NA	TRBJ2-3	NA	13	TGTGCCAGCAGACCCGGGTTACCAGATACGCAGTATTTT	CASRPGLPDTQYF
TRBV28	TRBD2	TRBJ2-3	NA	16	TGTGCCAGCAGCCTTGGACTAGCGGGAGAGACAGATACGCAGTATTTT	CASSLGLAGETDTQYF
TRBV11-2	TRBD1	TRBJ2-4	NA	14	TGTGCCAGCAGCGGCGAAAACAGGGGTAACATTCAGTACTTC	CASSGENRGNIQYF
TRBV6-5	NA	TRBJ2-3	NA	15	TGTGCCAGCAGTTATTATGTGGGCGTCACAGATACGCAGTATTTT	CASSYYVGVTDTQYF
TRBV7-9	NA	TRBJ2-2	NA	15	TGTGCCAGCAGCTTAGCAAGAGGGGGCACCGGGGAGCTGTTTTTT	CASSLARGGTGELFF
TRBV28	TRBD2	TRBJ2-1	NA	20	TGTGCCAGCAGTTTGTGGGGGACTAGCGGGAGTGAAGGAACTTACAATGAGCAGTTCTTC	CASSLWGTSGSEGTYNEQFF
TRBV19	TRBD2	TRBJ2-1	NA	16	TGTGCCAGTAATCCCCTAGGACTAGCGTCGTACAATGAGCAGTTCTTC	CASNPLGLASYNEQFF
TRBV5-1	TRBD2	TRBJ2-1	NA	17	TGCGCCAGCAGCTTGACCAGCGGGAGGGGGACCTACAATGAGCAGTTCTTC	CASSLTSGRGTYNEQFF
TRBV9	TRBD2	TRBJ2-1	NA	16	TGTGCCAGCAGCCCACAGAGACTAGCGGGAGCCAATGAGCAGTTCTTC	CASSPQRLAGANEQFF
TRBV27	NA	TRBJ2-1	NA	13	TGTGCCAGCAGTTTAGGCCTGTACAATGAGCAGTTCTTC	CASSLGLYNEQFF
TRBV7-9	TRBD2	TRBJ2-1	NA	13	TGTGCCAGCAGCTTGGTTACTAGCGAAAGTGAGTTCTTC	CASSLVTSESEFF
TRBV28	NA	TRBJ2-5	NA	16	TGTGCCAGCAGCCCCGAGAAGCGTCGGATAGAAGAGACCCAGTACTTC	CASSPEKRRIEETQYF
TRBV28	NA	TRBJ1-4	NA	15	TGTGCCAGCAGTTTATTAGCAGGAAGTAATGAAAAACTGTTTTTT	CASSLLAGSNEKLFF
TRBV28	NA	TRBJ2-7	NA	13	TGTGCCAGCAGGGAGGACGGGTCCTACGAGCAGTACTTC	CASREDGSYEQYF
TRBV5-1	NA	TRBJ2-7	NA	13	TGCGCCAGCAGCTTGGTTCCGGGAGCCGAGCAGTACTTC	CASSLVPGAEQYF
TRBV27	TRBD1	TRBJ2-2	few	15	TGTGCCAGCAGTTTAGGGACAGGGCTCACCGGGGAGCTGTTTTTT	CASSLGTGLTGELFF
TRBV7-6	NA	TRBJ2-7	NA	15	TGTGCCAGCAGCTTAGCGGGGACGAGCTCCTACGAGCAGTACTTC	CASSLAGTSSYEQYF